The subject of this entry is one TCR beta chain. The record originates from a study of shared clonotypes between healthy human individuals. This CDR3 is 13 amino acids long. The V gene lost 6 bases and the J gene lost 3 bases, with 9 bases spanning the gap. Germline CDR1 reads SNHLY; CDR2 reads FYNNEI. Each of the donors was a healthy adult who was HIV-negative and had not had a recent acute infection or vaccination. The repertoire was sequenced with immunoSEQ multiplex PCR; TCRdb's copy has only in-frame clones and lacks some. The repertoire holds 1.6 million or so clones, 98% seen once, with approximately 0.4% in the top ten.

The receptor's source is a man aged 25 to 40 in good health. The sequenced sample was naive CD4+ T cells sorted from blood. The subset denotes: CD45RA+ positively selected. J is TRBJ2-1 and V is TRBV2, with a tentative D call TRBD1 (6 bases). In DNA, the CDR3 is TGTGCCAGCAGCCGGGACAACTACAATGAGCAGTTCTTC. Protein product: CASSRDNYNEQFF.